What follows are 18 T cell receptor beta chains derived from one specimen sequenced in a study of T cell changes during pregnancy in multiple sclerosis. Data came from immunoSEQ multiplex PCR; TCRdb stores just in-frame clones and leaves some out. This sample has some 81,000 clones, with around nine tenths found just once. The sample consisted of peripheral blood, taken before pregnancy. The origin of the receptors is a female donor with multiple sclerosis, enrolled in a pregnancy study.

V gene TRBV10-1 combines with J gene TRBJ2-1, with 11 bases lining up with TRBD1. V dropped 4 bases and J dropped 8; count of bases not matched to a gene: 13. The CDR3 contains 17 residues. Germline V gives CDR1 WNHNN, CDR2 SYGVQD (reference sequence). Here the CDR3 reads CASSGAGTGGARDEQFF. CDR3 coding DNA: TGCGCCAGCAGTGGAGCCGGGACAGGGGGTGCAAGGGATGAGCAGTTCTTC.

This chain uses TRBV5-1 with TRBJ1-1, with a weak D call TRBD1 (6 bases). From germline, CDR1 is SGHRS and CDR2 YFSETQ. Trimming took 4 bases from V and 5 from J, leaving 12 bases between them. The CDR3 contains 13 residues. The CDR3 loop is CASSPQGWTEAFF. Written as DNA, the CDR3 is TGCGCCAGCAGCCCACAGGGTTGGACTGAAGCTTTCTTT.

V gene TRBV4-3 combines with J gene TRBJ1-5, with TRBD1 as a possible D gene (6 bases). There are 14 residues in the CDR3. The germline V and J ends were trimmed by 3 bases and 8 bases, with 14 bases remaining between them. Looked up from germline, CDR1 is LGHNA and CDR2 is YSLEER. The CDR3 loop is CASSHSTGAEPQHF. CDR3 coding DNA: TGCGCCAGCAGCCACTCGACAGGCGCCGAGCCCCAGCATTTT.

CDR3 region: CASSPTVNYGYTF. CDR3 DNA: TGCGCCAGCAGCCCGACAGTTAACTATGGCTACACCTTC. The chain has TRBV4-3 and TRBJ1-2; TRBD1 might be the D (5 bases). Trimming removed 4 bases at V and 1 base at J, with 7 bases between. The germline V gene encodes CDR1 LGHNA and CDR2 YSLEER. CDR3 size: 13 residues.

The chain uses TRBV5-6 and TRBJ2-2; D gene uncertain. Germline V gene lookup returns CDR1 SGHDT and CDR2 YYEEEE. The CDR3 loop spans 15 amino acids. Trimming removed 0 bases at V and 4 bases at J, with 10 bases between. The CDR3 protein is CASSLAKHGTGELFF. CDR3 bases: TGTGCCAGCAGCTTGGCCAAACATGGCACCGGGGAGCTGTTTTTT.

This clone appeared a single time. The V gene is TRBV27, the J gene TRBJ2-1; D uncertain. V was shortened by 3 bases and J by 6 bases, with 18 bases between the two germline ends. Germline V gene data show CDR1 as MNHEY and CDR2 as SMNVEV (reference sequence). The CDR3 spans 16 residues. This CDR3 reads CASSFSPTRSRNEQFF. For the CDR3, the DNA is TGTGCCAGCAGTTTTTCGCCCACTCGATCCCGCAATGAGCAGTTCTTC.

The chain recombines TRBV5-1 with TRBJ2-1, with 7 bases that match TRBD1. The V gene's germline CDR1 is SGHRS and CDR2 YFSETQ. The CDR3 extends over 13 amino acids. Germline trimming cut 4 bases from V and 10 bases from J; bases unmatched to any gene: 8. The CDR3 region has the DNA TGCGCCAGCAGCCTTCGGACAGGTTTCGAGCAGTTCTTC. Translation: CASSLRTGFEQFF.

This rearrangement joins TRBV5-1 to TRBJ2-7; 7 bases are a match to TRBD2. The germline V gene has CDR1 SGHRS and CDR2 YFSETQ. Germline trimming cut 4 bases from V and 3 bases from J; bases unmatched to any gene: 7. This CDR3 contains 14 residues. The CDR3 spells CASSDASGYYEQYF. The CDR3 DNA follows: TGCGCCAGCAGCGACGCTAGCGGTTACTACGAGCAGTACTTC. The variable domain in full, completed from reference TRBV5-1 and TRBJ2-7, reads KAGVTQTPRYLIKTRGQQVTLSCSPISGHRSVSWYQQTPGQGLQFLFEYFSETQRNKGNFPGRFSGRQFSNSRSEMNVSTLELGDSALYLCASSDASGYYEQYFGPGTRLTVT.

The rearrangement links TRBV2 to TRBJ2-3; D is unclear. Per the germline V gene, CDR1 is SNHLY and CDR2 is FYNNEI. Trimming removed 9 bases from V and 3 bases from J, with 4 bases in between. This CDR3 has 10 amino acids. This CDR3 reads CARATDTQYF. Here the CDR3 DNA reads TGTGCCAGAGCGACAGATACGCAGTATTTT.

The rearrangement uses TRBV4-1 and TRBJ2-2; TRBD1 might be the D (5 bases). V lost 4 bases and J 5 bases, leaving 20 bases between the germline ends. Germline CDR1 reads MGHRA; CDR2 reads YSYEKL. This CDR3 is 17 amino acids long. CDR3 DNA: TGCGCCAGCAGCCTTCTTTTAGGGGCCCTCGGAACCGGGGAGCTGTTTTTT. Protein: CASSLLLGALGTGELFF.

V and J are TRBV15 and TRBJ2-7; D is perhaps TRBD1 (5 bases). The CDR3 loop spans 15 amino acids. The germline V and J ends were trimmed by 5 bases and 6 bases, with 20 bases remaining between them. Germline lookup yields CDR1 LNHNV and CDR2 YYDKDF (reference sequence). CDR3 DNA: TGTGCCACCAGCCCTGGGGCCCACCGAAGGAGCGAGCAGTACTTC. Translating gives CATSPGAHRRSEQYF. The whole variable domain, filled in from reference TRBV15 and TRBJ2-7, reads DAMVIQNPRYQVTQFGKPVTLSCSQTLNHNVMYWYQQKSSQAPKLLFHYYDKDFNNEADTPDNFQSRRPNTSFCFLDIRSPGLGDTAMYLCATSPGAHRRSEQYFGPGTRLTVT.

J is TRBJ2-5 and V is TRBV19; a weak D match, TRBD2 (7 bases). The germline V gene has CDR1 LNHDA and CDR2 SQIVND (reference sequence). The CDR3 loop spans 14 amino acids. Written as DNA, the CDR3 is TGTGCAGTAGGGGCGGGGGCCTACCAAGAGACCCAGTACTTC. Its protein product is CAVGAGAYQETQYF. Full variable domain (missing parts from reference TRBV19 and TRBJ2-5): DGGITQSPKYLFRKEGQNVTLSCEQNLNHDAMYWYRQDPGQGLRLIYYSQIVNDFQKGDIAEGYSVSREKKESFPLTVTSAQKNPTAFYLCAVGAGAYQETQYFGPGTRLLVL.

V is TRBV4-3 and J is TRBJ1-5; no clear D gene. The germline V gene has CDR1 LGHNA and CDR2 YSLEER. V was shortened by 8 bases and J by 3 bases, with 14 bases between the two germline ends. This CDR3 spans 14 amino acids. The CDR3 bases are TGCGCCAGCTCCCTCCGTAGATCCAATCAGCCCCAGCATTTT. This codes for CASSLRRSNQPQHF.

The chain employs TRBV23-1 and TRBJ2-1; D is perhaps TRBD1 (5 bases). TRBV23-1 is an open reading frame whose function is uncertain. The CDR3 contains 13 residues. The germline V and J ends were trimmed by 3 bases and 10 bases, with 13 bases remaining between them. The CDR3 DNA is TGCGCCAGCAGTCATTTAAAAGGGGCGGAGCAGTTCTTC. This encodes CASSHLKGAEQFF.

The chain recombines TRBV7-2 with TRBJ2-1; possible D gene TRBD2, 7 bases. CDR3 length: 16 residues. Germline loops: CDR1 SGHTA, CDR2 FQGNSA. Trimming removed 6 bases at V and 3 bases at J, with 18 bases between. CDR3 DNA: TGTGCCAGCAGACGAACCTGGGGGGGCGTCTACAATGAGCAGTTCTTC. This codes for CASRRTWGGVYNEQFF. Full variable domain (outside the CDR3, taken from reference TRBV7-2 and TRBJ2-1): GAGVSQSPSNKVTEKGKDVELRCDPISGHTALYWYRQSLGQGLEFLIYFQGNSAPDKSGLPSDRFSAERTGGSVSTLTIQRTQQEDSAVYLCASRRTWGGVYNEQFFGPGTRLTVL.

V gene TRBV7-9 combines with J gene TRBJ1-5, with D perhaps TRBD1 (5 bases). CDR1 and CDR2 from the germline V gene are SEHNR and FQNEAQ (reference sequence). V was pared by 5 bases and J by 4 bases, with 9 bases between. The CDR3 spans 13 residues. DNA of the CDR3: TGTGCCAGCAGCCTTAGGGGAAATCAGCCCCAGCATTTT. As protein: CASSLRGNQPQHF.

In nucleotides, the CDR3 is TGTGCCAGCTCAACGCCCTCTACACCAGGTCCCCTCCACTTT. Translating gives CASSTPSTPGPLHF. J is TRBJ1-6 and V is TRBV18; D is unresolved. Trimming stripped 5 bases from V and 13 bases from J, with 18 bases between. The CDR3 is 14 residues long. Germline V lookup: CDR1 KGHSH, CDR2 LQKENI.

This chain uses TRBV30 with TRBJ1-2; D remains ambiguous. The CDR3 totals 15 residues. V lost 3 bases and J 0 bases, leaving 14 bases between the germline ends. Germline V gives CDR1 GTSNPN, CDR2 SVGIG (reference sequence). This CDR3 is CAWSRTPGANYGYTF. The CDR3 nucleotides are TGTGCCTGGAGCCGAACGCCCGGAGCTAACTATGGCTACACCTTC.